This T cell receptor beta chain is from a study of graft-versus-host responses after intestinal transplantation. TCRdb's table, derived via immunoSEQ multiplex PCR, lists solely in-frame clones and lacks some. The data show 13,000 to 15,000 clones, just under 70% seen once. Broader study findings: Allograft graft-versus-host to host-versus-graft clonal ratios ran high in patients with graft-donor T cell macrochimerism. Circulating GvH clones peaking coincided with falling HvG clones soon after transplant.

Worth noting for this clone: Its target is not known.

Processing released intraepithelial and lamina propria lymphocytes from the graft tissue. The CDR3 runs 16 residues. Looked up from germline, CDR1 is KGHSH and CDR2 is LQKENI. With 2 bases removed from V and 1 base from J, the gap between germline ends came to 9 bases. The V and J genes are TRBV18 and TRBJ2-6; D ambiguous. The source material was ileum tissue, sampled 717 days after intestinal transplantation. The TCR sequence derives from a human patient who received an intestinal transplant, so some T cells may come from the graft donor. CDR3 bases: TGTGCCAGCTCACCAATGAGAAGTTCTGGGGCCAACGTCCTGACTTTC. Translating gives CASSPMRSSGANVLTF.